Only a few counts were recorded for the clone carrying this T cell receptor beta chain. Its antigen is unknown. This sample's TCRbeta library carried unique molecular identifier barcodes. TCRdb redid the calling of the PCR reads with MiXCR, one entry per CDR3 protein. The repertoire holds hundreds of thousands of distinct CDR3 sequences, with roughly 16% as singletons. This sample was included in a study of T-cell reconstitution after alpha-beta-depleted transplantation in children. Deletions cut 8 bases from V and 4 bases from J, with 8 bases between. The length of the CDR3 is 11 residues. Germline V gene data show CDR1 as SEHNR and CDR2 as FQNEAQ (reference sequence). General study points: Surviving recipient T cells and thymic progenitors produced the high day-60 TCRbeta diversity seen in some patients. Expanded clones from the graft, numbering several hundred, reportedly supplied alpha-beta T cells about two months after transplant. T-cell numbers and diversity, one year after transplant, stemmed largely from T cells that were newly produced.

Here the sequenced sample was PBMCs, mostly from graft donor cells, taken 360 days after TCRalphabeta/CD19-depleted stem cell transplant. This chain links TRBV7-9 with TRBJ1-1; no clear D. The receptor comes from a male patient aged 10-17 years who had a stem cell transplant for acute lymphoblastic leukemia, so the T cells may come from the graft donor. The DNA for the CDR3 is TGTGCCAGCGGAGGGCCCACTGAAGCTTTCTTT. Its protein product is CASGGPTEAFF.